This TCR beta chain was captured in a study of cytomegalovirus exposure and HLA in healthy donors. General study points: In vitro data verified three CMV-associated chains as specific for CMV antigens. TCR sequences were mostly rare, though some public TCRs occurred in many donors.

The donors were healthy bone marrow donors. The germline V gene has CDR1 SNHLY and CDR2 FYNNEI. The CDR3 is 20 amino acids. V was pared by 6 bases and J by 1 base, with 16 bases of the junction left unmatched. Use of 60 Vbeta and 13 Jbeta primers characterized the PCR. The protocol was immunoSEQ multiplex PCR, while the TCRdb copy is restricted to in-frame clones and leaves out a portion. Among about 190,000 clones listed, roughly four fifths were seen once. Notes on this clone: No antigen is known for it.

The genes are TRBV2 and TRBJ2-5; 14 bases line up with TRBD2. The sequenced sample consisted of PBMCs. The receptor comes from a woman aged 18-29 years in good health and CMV-seronegative. The CDR3 DNA reads TGTGCCAGCAGCTACTCGACTAGCGGGGGGGAGGACCATTCCCAAGAGACCCAGTACTTC. Protein sequence: CASSYSTSGGEDHSQETQYF.